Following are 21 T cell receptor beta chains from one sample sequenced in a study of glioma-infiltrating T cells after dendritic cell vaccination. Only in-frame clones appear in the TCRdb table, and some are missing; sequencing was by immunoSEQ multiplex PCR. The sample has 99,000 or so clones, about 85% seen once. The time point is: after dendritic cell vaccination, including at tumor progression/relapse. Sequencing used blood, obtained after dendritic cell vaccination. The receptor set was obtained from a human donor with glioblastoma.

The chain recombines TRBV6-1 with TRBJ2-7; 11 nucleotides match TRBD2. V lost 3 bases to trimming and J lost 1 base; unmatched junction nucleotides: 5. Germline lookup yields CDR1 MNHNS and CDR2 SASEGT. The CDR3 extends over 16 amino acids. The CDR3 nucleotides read TGTGCCAGCAGTGACTTTGGACTAGCGGGTTCCTACGAGCAGTACTTC. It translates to CASSDFGLAGSYEQYF.

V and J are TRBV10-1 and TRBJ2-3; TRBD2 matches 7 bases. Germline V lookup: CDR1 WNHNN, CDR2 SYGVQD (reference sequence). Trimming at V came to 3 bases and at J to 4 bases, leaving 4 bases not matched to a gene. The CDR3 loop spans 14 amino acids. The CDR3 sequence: CASSDFAGADTQYF. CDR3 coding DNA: TGCGCCAGCAGTGACTTTGCGGGAGCAGATACGCAGTATTTT.

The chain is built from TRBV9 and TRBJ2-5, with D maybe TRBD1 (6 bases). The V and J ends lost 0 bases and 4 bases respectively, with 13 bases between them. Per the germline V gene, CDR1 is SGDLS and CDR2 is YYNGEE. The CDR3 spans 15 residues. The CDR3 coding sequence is TGTGCCAGCAGCGTAGGTCTCCAGGGGTTAGAGACCCAGTACTTC. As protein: CASSVGLQGLETQYF.

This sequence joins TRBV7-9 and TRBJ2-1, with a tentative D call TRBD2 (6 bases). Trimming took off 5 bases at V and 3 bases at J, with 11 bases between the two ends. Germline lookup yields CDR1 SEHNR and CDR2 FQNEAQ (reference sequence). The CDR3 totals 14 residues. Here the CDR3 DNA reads TGTGCCAGCAGCCTGGGACTCTTCTACAATGAGCAGTTCTTC. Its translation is CASSLGLFYNEQFF.

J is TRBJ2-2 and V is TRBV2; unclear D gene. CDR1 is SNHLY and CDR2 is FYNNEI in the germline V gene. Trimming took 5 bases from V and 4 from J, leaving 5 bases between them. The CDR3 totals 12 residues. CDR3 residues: CASSYSTGELFF. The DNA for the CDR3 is TGTGCCAGCAGTTACAGCACCGGGGAGCTGTTTTTT.

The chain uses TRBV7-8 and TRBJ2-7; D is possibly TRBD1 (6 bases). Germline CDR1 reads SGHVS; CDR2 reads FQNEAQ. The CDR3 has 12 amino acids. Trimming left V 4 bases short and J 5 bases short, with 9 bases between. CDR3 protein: CASSSNRDEQYF. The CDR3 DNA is TGTGCCAGCAGCTCCAACAGGGACGAGCAGTACTTC.

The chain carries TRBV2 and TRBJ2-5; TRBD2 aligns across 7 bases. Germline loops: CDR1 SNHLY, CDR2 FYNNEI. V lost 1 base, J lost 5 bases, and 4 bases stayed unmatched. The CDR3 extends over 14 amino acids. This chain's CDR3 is CASSEVLASETQYF. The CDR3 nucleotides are TGTGCCAGCAGTGAAGTACTAGCGAGTGAGACCCAGTACTTC. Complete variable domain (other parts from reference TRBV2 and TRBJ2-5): EPEVTQTPSHQVTQMGQEVILRCVPISNHLYFYWYRQILGQKVEFLVSFYNNEISEKSEIFDDQFSVERPDGSNFTLKIRSTKLEDSAMYFCASSEVLASETQYFGPGTRLLVL.

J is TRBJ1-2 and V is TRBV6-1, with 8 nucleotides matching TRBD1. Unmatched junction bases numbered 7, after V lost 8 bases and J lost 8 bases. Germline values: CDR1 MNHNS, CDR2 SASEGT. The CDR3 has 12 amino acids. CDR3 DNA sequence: TGTGCCAGCCTTGACAGGGGTGACGGCTACACCTTC. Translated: CASLDRGDGYTF.

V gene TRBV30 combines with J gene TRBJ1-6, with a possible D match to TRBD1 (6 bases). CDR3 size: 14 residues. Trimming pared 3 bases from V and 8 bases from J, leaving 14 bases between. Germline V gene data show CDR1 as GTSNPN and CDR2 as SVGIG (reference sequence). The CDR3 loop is CAWRGTGSHSPLHF. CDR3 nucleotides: TGTGCCTGGAGGGGTACAGGGAGCCATTCACCCCTCCACTTT.

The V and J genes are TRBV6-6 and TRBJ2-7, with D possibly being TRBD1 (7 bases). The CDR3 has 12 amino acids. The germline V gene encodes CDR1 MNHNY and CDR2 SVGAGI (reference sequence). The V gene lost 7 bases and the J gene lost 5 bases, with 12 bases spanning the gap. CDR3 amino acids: CASTQGGNEQYF. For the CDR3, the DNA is TGTGCCAGCACCCAGGGGGGTAACGAGCAGTACTTC.

CDR3 DNA sequence: TGTGCCTGGCTAACAAGCGGGGAGATCACAGATACGCAGTATTTT. This gives the protein CAWLTSGEITDTQYF. The V call is TRBV30, the J call TRBJ2-3, with 7 bases fitting TRBD2. The V gene's germline CDR1 is GTSNPN and CDR2 SVGIG (reference sequence). This CDR3 is built from 15 residues. V shed 5 bases and J 2 bases; nucleotides not matched to a gene: 10.

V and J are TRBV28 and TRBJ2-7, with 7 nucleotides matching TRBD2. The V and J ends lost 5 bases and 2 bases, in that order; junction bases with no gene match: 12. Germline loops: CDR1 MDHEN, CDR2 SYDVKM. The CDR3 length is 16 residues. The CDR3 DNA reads TGTGCCAGCAGTAGACCGGCGGGAGTAGGGCCCTACGAGCAGTACTTC. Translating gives CASSRPAGVGPYEQYF. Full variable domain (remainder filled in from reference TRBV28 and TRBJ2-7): DVKVTQSSRYLVKRTGEKVFLECVQDMDHENMFWYRQDPGLGLRLIYFSYDVKMKEKGDIPEGYSVSREKKERFSLILESASTNQTSMYLCASSRPAGVGPYEQYFGPGTRLTVT.

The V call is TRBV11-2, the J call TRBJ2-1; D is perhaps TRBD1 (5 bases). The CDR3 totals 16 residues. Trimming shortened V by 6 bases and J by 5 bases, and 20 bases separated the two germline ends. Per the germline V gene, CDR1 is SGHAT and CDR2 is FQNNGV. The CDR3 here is CASRPLSGILNNEQFF. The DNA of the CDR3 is TGTGCCAGCAGACCGCTGTCAGGGATTCTTAACAATGAGCAGTTCTTC.

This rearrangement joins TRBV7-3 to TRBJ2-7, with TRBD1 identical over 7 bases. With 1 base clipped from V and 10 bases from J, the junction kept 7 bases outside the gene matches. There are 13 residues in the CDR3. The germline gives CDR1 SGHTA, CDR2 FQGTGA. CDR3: CASSLKGGAEQYF. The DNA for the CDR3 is TGTGCCAGCAGCTTAAAAGGGGGCGCGGAACAGTACTTC.

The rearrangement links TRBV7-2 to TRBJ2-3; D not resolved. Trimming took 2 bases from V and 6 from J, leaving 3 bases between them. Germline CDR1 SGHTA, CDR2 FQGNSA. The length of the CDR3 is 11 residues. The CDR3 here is CASSLYDTQYF. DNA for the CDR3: TGTGCCAGCAGCTTATATGATACGCAGTATTTT. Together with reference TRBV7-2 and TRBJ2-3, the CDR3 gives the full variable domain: GAGVSQSPSNKVTEKGKDVELRCDPISGHTALYWYRQSLGQGLEFLIYFQGNSAPDKSGLPSDRFSAERTGGSVSTLTIQRTQQEDSAVYLCASSLYDTQYFGPGTRLTVL.

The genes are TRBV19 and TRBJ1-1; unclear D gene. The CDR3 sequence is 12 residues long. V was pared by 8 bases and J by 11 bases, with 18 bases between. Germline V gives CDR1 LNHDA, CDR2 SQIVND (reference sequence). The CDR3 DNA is TGTGCCAGTGCGACATCGGGAATAAAGGCTTTCTTT. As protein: CASATSGIKAFF.

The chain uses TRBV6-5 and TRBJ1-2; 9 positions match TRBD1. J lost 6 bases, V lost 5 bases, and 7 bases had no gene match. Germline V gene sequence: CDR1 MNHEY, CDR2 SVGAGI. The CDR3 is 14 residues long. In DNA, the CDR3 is TGTGCCAGCAGTCTGAGACAGGGGGGCCATGGCTACACCTTC. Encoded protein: CASSLRQGGHGYTF.

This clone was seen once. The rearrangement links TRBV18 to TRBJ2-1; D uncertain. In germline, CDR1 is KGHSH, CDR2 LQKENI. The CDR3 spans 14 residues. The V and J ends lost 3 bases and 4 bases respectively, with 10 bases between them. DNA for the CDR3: TGTGCCAGCTCACCGGGCGTCGGATACAATGAGCAGTTCTTC. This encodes CASSPGVGYNEQFF. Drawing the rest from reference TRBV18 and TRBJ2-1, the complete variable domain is NAGVMQNPRHLVRRRGQEARLRCSPMKGHSHVYWYRQLPEEGLKFMVYLQKENIIDESGMPKERFSAEFPKEGPSILRIQQVVRGDSAAYFCASSPGVGYNEQFFGPGTRLTVL.

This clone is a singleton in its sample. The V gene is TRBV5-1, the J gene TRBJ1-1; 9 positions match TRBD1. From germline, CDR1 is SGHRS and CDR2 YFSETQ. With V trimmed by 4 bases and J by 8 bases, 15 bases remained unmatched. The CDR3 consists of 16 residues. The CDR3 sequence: CASSEGDREFPSEAFF. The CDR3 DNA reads TGCGCCAGCAGCGAGGGGGACAGGGAATTCCCATCCGAAGCTTTCTTT.

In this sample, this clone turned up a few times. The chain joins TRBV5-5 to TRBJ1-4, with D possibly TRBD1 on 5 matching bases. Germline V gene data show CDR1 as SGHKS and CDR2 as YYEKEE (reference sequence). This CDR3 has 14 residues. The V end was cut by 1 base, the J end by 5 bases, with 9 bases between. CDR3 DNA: TGTGCCAGCAGCTTGTGGGGGGTCAATGAAAAACTGTTTTTT. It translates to CASSLWGVNEKLFF.

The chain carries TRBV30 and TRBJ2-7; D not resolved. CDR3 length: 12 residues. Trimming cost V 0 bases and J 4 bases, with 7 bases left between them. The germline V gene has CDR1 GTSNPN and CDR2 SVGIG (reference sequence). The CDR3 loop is CAWSVLRYEQYF. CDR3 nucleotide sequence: TGTGCCTGGAGTGTACTTCGGTACGAGCAGTACTTC.